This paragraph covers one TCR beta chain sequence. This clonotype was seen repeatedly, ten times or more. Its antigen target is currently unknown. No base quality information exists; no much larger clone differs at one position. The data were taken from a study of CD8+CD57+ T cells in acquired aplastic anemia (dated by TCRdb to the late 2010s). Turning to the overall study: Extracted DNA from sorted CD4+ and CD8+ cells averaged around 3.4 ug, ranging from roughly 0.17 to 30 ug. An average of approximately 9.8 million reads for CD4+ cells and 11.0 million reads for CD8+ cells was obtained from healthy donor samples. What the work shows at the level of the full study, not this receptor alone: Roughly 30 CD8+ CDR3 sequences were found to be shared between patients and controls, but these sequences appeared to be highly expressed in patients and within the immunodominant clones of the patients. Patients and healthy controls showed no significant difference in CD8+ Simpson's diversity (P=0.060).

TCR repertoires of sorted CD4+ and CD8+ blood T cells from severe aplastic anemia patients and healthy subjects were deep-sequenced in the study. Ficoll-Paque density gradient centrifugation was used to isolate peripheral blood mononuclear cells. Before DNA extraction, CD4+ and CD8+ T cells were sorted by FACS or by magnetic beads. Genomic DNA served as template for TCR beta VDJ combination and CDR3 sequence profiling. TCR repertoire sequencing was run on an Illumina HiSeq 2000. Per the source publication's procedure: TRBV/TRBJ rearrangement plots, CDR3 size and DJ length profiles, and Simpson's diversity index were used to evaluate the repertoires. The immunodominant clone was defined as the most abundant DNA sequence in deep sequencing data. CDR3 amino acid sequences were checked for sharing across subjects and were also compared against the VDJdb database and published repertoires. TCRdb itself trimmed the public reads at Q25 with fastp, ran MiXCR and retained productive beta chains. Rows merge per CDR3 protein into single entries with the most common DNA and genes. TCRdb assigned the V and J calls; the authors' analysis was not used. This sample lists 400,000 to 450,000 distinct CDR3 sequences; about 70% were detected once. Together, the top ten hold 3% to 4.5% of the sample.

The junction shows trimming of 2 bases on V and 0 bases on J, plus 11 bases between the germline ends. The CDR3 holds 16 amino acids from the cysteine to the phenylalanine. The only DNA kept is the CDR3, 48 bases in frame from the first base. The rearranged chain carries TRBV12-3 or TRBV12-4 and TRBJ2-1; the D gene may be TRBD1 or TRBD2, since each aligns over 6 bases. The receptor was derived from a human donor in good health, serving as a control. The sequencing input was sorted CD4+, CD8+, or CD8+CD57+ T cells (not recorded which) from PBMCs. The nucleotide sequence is TGTGCCAGCAGTTTAAGGGGGGTTACCTCCTACAATGAGCAGTTCTTC. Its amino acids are CASSLRGVTSYNEQFF.